These 29 T cell receptor beta chains came from one sample sequenced in a study of T cell repertoires in cytomegalovirus infection (dated by TCRdb to the late 2010s). The run used an Illumina HiSeq 1500. The public reads were quality trimmed at Q25 with fastp and then assembled into clones with MiXCR by TCRdb, keeping productive beta chains. Rows are combined by CDR3 protein, so each entry shows the most common genes and DNA. For this sample there are under 150,000 distinct CDR3 sequences; roughly a quarter appear just once. Roughly 35% of the sample is in the top ten clones. Antigens of these TCRs are unknown. Input material: PBMCs, sequenced either directly or after in vitro stimulation (not recorded which). The source of these receptors is a human donor in good health (CMV status not recorded). Some clones in this sample may be carry-over from other donors' samples.

The sample holds a few counts of this clonotype. The chain employs TRBV12-3 or TRBV12-4 and TRBJ2-1; 8 bases align to TRBD2. This CDR3 has 17 residues. J gave up 4 bases and V 6 bases, and 14 bases lay outside the gene matches. CDR3 DNA sequence: TGTGCCAGCAGCCCGCTCCTGTTTGGGACTAGTTACAATGAGCAGTTCTTC. Protein: CASSPLLFGTSYNEQFF.

This clonotype has just a few counts. The chain combines TRBV12-3 or TRBV12-4 with TRBJ1-5; D is ambiguous. With 3 bases removed from V and 4 bases from J, the gap between germline ends came to 7 bases. The CDR3 has 13 amino acids. The CDR3 DNA is TGTGCCAGCAGTTTTACGGGGAATCAGCCCCAGCATTTT. It translates to CASSFTGNQPQHF.

This clonotype came up a few times. In DNA, the CDR3 is TGTGCCAGCAGTTACATGGGTGAGCAGTACGTC. Translation: CASSYMGEQYV. The V and J genes are TRBV6-2 or TRBV6-3 and TRBJ2-7; no reliable D call. Looked up from germline, CDR1 is MNHEY and CDR2 is SVGEGT. The length of the CDR3 is 11 residues. V lost 2 bases and J lost 7, with 6 bases in between.

This clonotype was observed a handful of times. The CDR3 loop reads CASSQGLAGGYEQYF. In DNA form, the CDR3 reads TGCGCCAGCAGCCAAGGACTAGCGGGAGGCTACGAGCAGTACTTC. The chain is built from TRBV4-1 and TRBJ2-7; 13 nucleotides align to TRBD2. The CDR3 loop spans 15 amino acids. Trimming took 1 base from V and 3 from J; bases not matched to a gene: 0. CDR1 is MGHRA and CDR2 is YSYEKL in the germline V gene.

This clonotype was seen many times. The chain is built from TRBV7-3 and TRBJ2-1; 8 nucleotides match TRBD2. The germline gives CDR1 SGHTA, CDR2 FQGTGA. The junction had 8 bases not matched to a gene; V was cut back by 4 bases and J by 9 bases. The CDR3 is 14 residues long. The CDR3 sequence is CASSSDGAGGEQFF. CDR3 coding DNA: TGTGCCAGCAGCTCGGACGGTGCGGGGGGTGAGCAGTTCTTC.

The chain carries TRBV20-1 and TRBJ2-5; TRBD2 agrees at 9 bases. Germline CDR1 reads DFQATT; CDR2 reads SNEGSKA (reference sequence). Trimming took 1 base from V and 5 from J; bases not matched to a gene: 14. The CDR3 consists of 17 residues. This CDR3 is CSARGLRGRALEETQYF. The CDR3 DNA sequence: TGCAGTGCTAGAGGCTTGCGCGGGAGGGCACTGGAGGAGACCCAGTACTTC.

V gene TRBV7-2 combines with J gene TRBJ2-7, with TRBD1 as a possible D gene (7 bases). Germline V CDR1 and CDR2: SGHTA, FQGNSA. V dropped 1 base and J dropped 2 bases, with 12 bases sitting between them. This CDR3 is built from 15 residues. The DNA of the CDR3 is TGTGCCAGCAGCTTAGGCGGGACAGCAGCCTACGAGCAGTACGTC. This translates into CASSLGGTAAYEQYV.

This clonotype was detected only a few times. The rearrangement uses TRBV12-3 or TRBV12-4 and TRBJ2-2; 12 bases are a match to TRBD2. The J segment lost 6 bases and the V segment lost 11 bases, leaving 7 bases of the junction unmatched. This CDR3 has 14 residues. The CDR3 region is CAGTGLAGSGELFF. The CDR3 DNA reads as TGTGCCGGAACGGGACTAGCGGGTTCCGGGGAGCTGTTTTTT.

The table lists this clonotype with a few counts. The genes are TRBV29-1 and TRBJ1-3; D uncertain. This CDR3 has 14 amino acids. From germline, CDR1 is SQVTM and CDR2 ANQGSEA. V lost 5 bases and J lost 0, with 11 bases in between. DNA of the CDR3: TGCAGCGTTCTTCCTCTAGACTCTGGAAACACCATATATTTT. Amino acid sequence: CSVLPLDSGNTIYF.

The V and J genes are TRBV6-6 and TRBJ2-7; D not certain. The V gene lost 6 bases and the J gene lost 5 bases, with 20 bases spanning the gap. The V gene's germline CDR1 is MNHNY and CDR2 SVGAGI (reference sequence). The CDR3 contains 15 residues. The CDR3 reads CASRRGLDGSDEQYV. The CDR3 bases are TGTGCCAGCAGGAGAGGCCTAGACGGGTCCGACGAGCAGTACGTC.

The V gene is TRBV19, the J gene TRBJ2-6; no firm D call. Germline V gene sequence: CDR1 LNHDA, CDR2 SQIVND (reference sequence). The V gene lost 7 bases and the J gene lost 1 base, with 8 bases spanning the gap. The CDR3 totals 14 residues. CDR3 in DNA: TGTGCCAGTATGGTTGATTCTGGGGCCAACGTCCTGACTTTC. It specifies CASMVDSGANVLTF.

The genes are TRBV7-9 and TRBJ2-5; 7 bases line up with TRBD2. Trimming took 5 bases from V and 3 from J; bases not matched to a gene: 6. From germline, CDR1 is SEHNR and CDR2 FQNEAQ (reference sequence). The CDR3 length is 14 residues. CDR3 bases: TGTGCCAGCAGCGGGGGGGGTCGGGAAGAGACCCAGTACTTC. It encodes CASSGGGREETQYF.

This clonotype was found a few times. The rearrangement links TRBV4-3 to TRBJ2-6; 7 bases agree with TRBD1. Germline CDR1 and CDR2: LGHNA and YSLEER. Trimming at V came to 1 base and at J to 0 bases, leaving 0 bases not matched to a gene. The CDR3 is made up of 16 amino acids. CDR3 coding DNA: TGCGCCAGCAGCCAAGGACAGGGCTCTGGGGCCAACGTCCTGACTTTC. This translates into CASSQGQGSGANVLTF.

This clonotype was counted only a few times. This chain connects TRBV6-2 or TRBV6-3 to TRBJ2-7, with TRBD1 as a possible D gene (6 bases). V lost 4 bases, J lost 4 bases, and 17 bases lay in between. This CDR3 contains 15 residues. Germline lookup yields CDR1 MNHEY and CDR2 SVGEGT. The CDR3 DNA reads as TGTGCCAGCAGTTCGCAGGGGTTCTCCCGATACGAGCAGTACTTC. Translating it yields CASSSQGFSRYEQYF.

This clonotype was counted at least ten times. The rearrangement uses TRBV7-8 and TRBJ2-7; the D gene is possibly TRBD1 (5 bases). V was clipped by 0 bases and J by 6 bases, with 15 bases between them. Germline-derived CDR1 and CDR2 are SGHVS and FQNEAQ. The CDR3 length is 15 residues. CDR3: CASSLANLWGGEQYV. The DNA of the CDR3 is TGTGCCAGCAGCTTAGCGAACCTTTGGGGCGGCGAGCAGTACGTC.

A few counts support this clonotype. The gene calls are TRBV6-2 or TRBV6-3 and TRBJ2-1, with D possibly matching TRBD2 (5 bases). V was cut by 0 bases and J by 2 bases, with 14 bases left in between. CDR3 length: 17 amino acids. Germline lookup yields CDR1 MNHEY and CDR2 SVGEGT. CDR3 in amino acids: CASSYSKEASTYNEQFF. CDR3 bases: TGTGCCAGCAGTTACTCGAAGGAGGCTAGCACCTACAATGAGCAGTTCTTC.

This clonotype came up many times. The chain is built from TRBV7-9 and TRBJ2-1; D gene unclear. The CDR3 is 14 residues long. Trimming pared 1 base from V and 5 bases from J, leaving 9 bases between. The germline V gene encodes CDR1 SEHNR and CDR2 FQNEAQ (reference sequence). The CDR3 bases are TGTGCCAGCAGCTTAGTAGTCTATAACAATGAGCAGTTCTTC. This translates into CASSLVVYNNEQFF.

The V gene is TRBV12-3 or TRBV12-4, the J gene TRBJ2-2; no clear D gene. Trimming removed 3 bases at V and 6 bases at J, with 11 bases between. The CDR3 consists of 14 residues. CDR3 sequence (DNA): TGTGCCAGCAGTTTTCTTAGTAAGGCCGGGGAGCTGTTTTTT. Translating it yields CASSFLSKAGELFF.

In its sample, this clonotype was seen a few times. The chain couples TRBV27 to TRBJ2-7, with a weak D call TRBD1 (5 bases). Per the germline V gene, CDR1 is MNHEY and CDR2 is SMNVEV (reference sequence). CDR3 length equals 14 residues. Trimming took 5 bases from V and 3 from J, leaving 14 bases between them. CDR3 DNA sequence: TGTGCCAGCAGTCGTCCGACAGCCCTCTACGAGCAGTACTTC. It specifies CASSRPTALYEQYF.

The chain uses TRBV29-1 and TRBJ2-7, with 9 bases aligning to TRBD2. The CDR3 sequence is 14 residues long. Trimming took 3 bases from V and 1 from J; bases not matched to a gene: 4. Per the germline V gene, CDR1 is SQVTM and CDR2 is ANQGSEA. The CDR3 loop reads CSVEGSGGSYEQYF. For the CDR3, the DNA is TGCAGCGTTGAGGGTAGCGGGGGATCCTACGAGCAGTACTTC.

This clonotype was counted between two and nine times. DNA of the CDR3: TGTGCCAGCAGCGAGCTAGCGGGAGGAATAGAAGAGCAGTTCTTC. Amino acids: CASSELAGGIEEQFF. The V and J genes are TRBV6-2 or TRBV6-3 and TRBJ2-1; TRBD2 matches 11 bases. The CDR3 covers 15 residues. Germline V gene sequence: CDR1 MNHEY, CDR2 SVGEGT. V shed 6 bases and J 10 bases; nucleotides not matched to a gene: 11.

The chain carries TRBV20-1 and TRBJ1-1, with 9 nucleotides matching TRBD1. The junction had 9 bases not matched to a gene; V was cut back by 4 bases and J by 3 bases. The CDR3 has 15 amino acids. In germline, CDR1 is DFQATT, CDR2 SNEGSKA (reference sequence). The DNA for the CDR3 is TGCAGTGCTAAGGTCCCGGGACAGGGTTACACTGAAGCTTTCTTT. This translates into CSAKVPGQGYTEAFF.

This clonotype was seen at least ten times. The chain joins TRBV4-1 to TRBJ2-3; 10 bases line up with TRBD2. Per the germline V gene, CDR1 is MGHRA and CDR2 is YSYEKL. Trimming removed 7 bases from V and 6 bases from J; junction bases left unmatched: 10. The CDR3 consists of 15 residues. The CDR3 region is CASTQKAGGGDTQYF. The CDR3 DNA follows: TGCGCCAGCACCCAGAAAGCGGGAGGGGGTGATACGCAGTATTTT.

This clonotype was detected ten times or more. The chain has TRBV7-2 and TRBJ2-1; D uncertain. CDR1 is SGHTA, CDR2 FQGNSA, per germline. V was shortened by 5 bases and J by 0 bases, with 17 bases between the two germline ends. This CDR3 comprises 17 residues. In DNA, the CDR3 is TGTGCCAGCAGCCCATATACACGGTTAAGCTCCTACAATGAGCAGTTCTTC. It encodes CASSPYTRLSSYNEQFF.

This clonotype was found many times. The V call is TRBV7-9, the J call TRBJ2-4; weak D call: TRBD2 (5 bases). The CDR3 totals 17 residues. Trimming removed 5 bases from V and 0 bases from J, with 17 bases in between. CDR1 is SEHNR, CDR2 FQNEAQ, per germline (reference sequence). CDR3 protein: CASSRWSGTVAKNIQYF. The CDR3 DNA reads TGTGCCAGCAGCCGATGGAGCGGCACAGTAGCCAAAAACATTCAGTACTTC.

At least ten counts were recorded for this clonotype. V is TRBV7-2 and J is TRBJ2-7; D may be TRBD2 (5 bases). The V end lost 5 bases, the J end lost 3 bases, and 14 bases lay between the germline ends. CDR1 and CDR2 (germline): SGHTA, FQGNSA. This CDR3 is built from 14 residues. The CDR3 nucleotides are TGTGCCAGCAGCGCTGGGAGTCCCCTCTACGAGCAGTACTTC. This encodes CASSAGSPLYEQYF.

This clonotype was seen more than once but under ten times. The rearrangement links TRBV7-2 to TRBJ2-3; 9 positions match TRBD2. With 3 bases clipped from V and 1 base from J, the junction kept 5 bases outside the gene matches. The CDR3 contains 16 residues. Germline V gives CDR1 SGHTA, CDR2 FQGNSA. In DNA, the CDR3 is TGTGCCAGCAGCTTCACTGGCGGGAGGGGCACAGATACGCAGTATTTT. Protein: CASSFTGGRGTDTQYF. The full variable domain, rest sourced from reference TRBV7-2 and TRBJ2-3, is GAGVSQSPSNKVTEKGKDVELRCDPISGHTALYWYRQSLGQGLEFLIYFQGNSAPDKSGLPSDRFSAERTGGSVSTLTIQRTQQEDSAVYLCASSFTGGRGTDTQYFGPGTRLTVL.

This clonotype occurred many times. This sequence joins TRBV11-3 and TRBJ1-1; maybe TRBD1 (5 bases). This CDR3 has 14 amino acids. Germline CDR1 reads SGHNT; CDR2 reads YENEEA. Trimming removed 0 bases at V and 4 bases at J, with 9 bases between. CDR3 sequence (DNA): TGTGCCAGCAGCTTAGATGGGGGGAGCACTGAAGCTTTCTTT. Residues: CASSLDGGSTEAFF. The complete variable domain, with remaining parts taken from reference TRBV11-3 and TRBJ1-1, reads EAGVVQSPRYKIIEKKQPVAFWCNPISGHNTLYWYLQNLGQGPELLIRYENEEAVDDSQLPKDRFSAERLKGVDSTLKIQPAELGDSAVYLCASSLDGGSTEAFFGQGTRLTVV.

This clonotype has a handful of counts. The V and J genes are TRBV12-3 or TRBV12-4 and TRBJ2-7, with TRBD2 identical over 8 bases. Trimming cost V 6 bases and J 5 bases; bases outside gene matches: 15. The length of the CDR3 is 16 residues. CDR3 nucleotide sequence: TGTGCCAGCAGCTACCCGGCGGGGGGCTCGAATGACGAGCAGTACGTC. Translating gives CASSYPAGGSNDEQYV.